This T cell receptor (beta chain) was observed in a study of CD4 T cells in relation to SARS-CoV-2 and coronaviruses. Some clones are missing from TCRdb's copy, which holds only in-frame ones; the method was immunoSEQ multiplex PCR. The data show roughly 43,000 clones, approximately 80% seen once. This clone was seen only a few times. Its antigen is not known. This CDR3 has 16 amino acids. The V end was cut by 0 bases, the J end by 0 bases, with 6 bases between. CDR1 LNHNV and CDR2 YYDKDF come from the germline V gene (reference sequence). The V call is TRBV15, the J call TRBJ2-6; no clear D gene. Sequencing was done on a sample of naive CD4+ T cells from PBMCs, cultured in vitro. As to subset: naive CD4+ T cells isolated by negative enrichment. The TCR sequence derives from an adult with COVID-19. The CDR3 region has the DNA TGTGCCACCAGCAGAGATCGCGCCTCTGGGGCCAACGTCCTGACTTTC. This translates into CATSRDRASGANVLTF.